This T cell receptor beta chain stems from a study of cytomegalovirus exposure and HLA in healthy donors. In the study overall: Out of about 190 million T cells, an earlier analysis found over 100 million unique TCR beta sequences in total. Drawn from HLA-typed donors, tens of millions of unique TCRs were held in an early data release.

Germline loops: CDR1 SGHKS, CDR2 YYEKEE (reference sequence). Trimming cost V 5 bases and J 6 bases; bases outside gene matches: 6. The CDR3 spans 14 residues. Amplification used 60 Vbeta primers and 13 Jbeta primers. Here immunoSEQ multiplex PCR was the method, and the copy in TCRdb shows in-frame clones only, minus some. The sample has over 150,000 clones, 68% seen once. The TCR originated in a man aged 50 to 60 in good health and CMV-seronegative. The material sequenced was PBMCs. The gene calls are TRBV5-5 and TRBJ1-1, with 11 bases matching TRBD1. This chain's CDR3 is CASSRTGGHAEAFF. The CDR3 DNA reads TGTGCCAGCAGTAGGACAGGGGGCCACGCTGAAGCTTTCTTT.